This T cell receptor (beta chain) was found in a study of a mutant IDH1 vaccine in newly diagnosed glioma. Looking at the study overall: Males made up about 60% and females about 40% of treated patients, whose mean age was around 40 years.

The V gene end was trimmed by 8 bases and the J gene end by 7 bases; junction bases not matched to a gene: 11. The germline CDR1 and CDR2 sequences are SGHAT and FQNNGV. This CDR3 contains 14 residues. Notes on this clone: Antigen specificity is unknown.

Data came from immunoSEQ multiplex PCR; TCRdb stores just in-frame clones and leaves some out. The table records about 35,000 clones, around 80% of them present only once. Time point described: week 11, during vaccination. Alongside topical imiquimod, each dose of vaccine comprised 300 ug of mutant IDH1 20-mer peptide. The study, taken as a whole, reports: Apparently unrelated to pseudoprogression were changes in the top peripheral T cell clonotypes.

Sequencing was performed on peripheral blood mononuclear cells (PBMCs), taken from a glioma patient whose treatment included an IDH1 peptide vaccine. The chain joins TRBV11-2 to TRBJ2-1; TRBD1 matches at 7 bases. The sequence came from a woman aged 25 to 45 with glioma. Some clones in this sample may be carry-over from other donors' samples. CDR3 protein: CASAYQGVYNEQFF. The CDR3 DNA sequence: TGTGCCAGCGCCTATCAGGGGGTTTATAATGAGCAGTTCTTC.